This T cell receptor (beta chain) was sequenced during a study of shared clonotypes between healthy human individuals. Worth noting for this clone: The target antigen is unknown.

There are 15 residues in the CDR3. Unmatched junction bases numbered 10, after V lost 6 bases and J lost 5 bases. Germline CDR1 is SGHRS and CDR2 is YFSETQ. This table comes from immunoSEQ multiplex PCR, and its TCRdb copy is limited to in-frame clones, with some not included. The table lists approximately 2.3 million clones, 90% to 95% of them singletons. Overall study findings and caveats: Naive CD4 clonotypes were shared across several donors at around 5%.

The sequence derives from a man aged 18 to 29 in good health. Some clones in this sample may be carry-over from other donors' samples. Input material: naive CD4+ T cells from PBMCs. Subset specified: CD45RA+ positively selected. The chain is built from TRBV5-1 and TRBJ1-4; 7 nucleotides match TRBD1. The CDR3 region is CASKTQGQTNEKLFF. The CDR3 DNA follows: TGCGCCAGCAAGACGCAGGGACAGACGAATGAAAAACTGTTTTTT. Full variable domain (missing parts from reference TRBV5-1 and TRBJ1-4): KAGVTQTPRYLIKTRGQQVTLSCSPISGHRSVSWYQQTPGQGLQFLFEYFSETQRNKGNFPGRFSGRQFSNSRSEMNVSTLELGDSALYLCASKTQGQTNEKLFFGSGTQLSVL.